This T cell receptor beta chain was identified during a study of cytomegalovirus exposure and HLA in healthy donors. The study, taken as a whole, reports: Researchers had no immune exposure information except CMV serostatus available.

V was trimmed by 0 bases and J by 4 bases, leaving 12 bases between them. From germline, CDR1 is MNHNS and CDR2 SASEGT. This CDR3 contains 16 residues. The PCR had 60 Vbeta and 13 Jbeta primers. The table came from immunoSEQ multiplex PCR; TCRdb's copy has only in-frame clones and leaves some out. The repertoire consists of about 150,000 clones, with roughly 70% occurring once and the leading ten covering approximately 2.3%. In its sample, this clone was seen a few times. The antigen remains undetermined. This receptor was identified in a man in his thirties or forties in good health and CMV-seronegative. Sequenced sample: PBMCs. J is TRBJ2-2 and V is TRBV6-1; possibly TRBD2 for D (6 bases). The CDR3 DNA is TGTGCCAGCAGTGAAGCGGGCGGGGACGGCACCGGGGAGCTGTTTTTT. Translating gives CASSEAGGDGTGELFF.